This is a list of T cell receptor beta chains from one sample in a study of blood T cells in healthy people across ages. MiXCR, applied by TCRdb to the 5' RACE reads, yields one record per CDR3 protein. The sample carries fewer than 800,000 distinct CDR3 sequences, over 45% recorded once. The source material was blood. Source of these receptors: a woman aged 60-75 years in good health. The CDR3 runs from the conserved cysteine through the conserved F or W. Each record gives: D gene, clone size, V gene, J gene, CDR3 DNA, CDR3 protein. D genes are given only for firm matches. Where a row states a size, it is once, few, many or the class of an expanded clone; other rows omit it.

.	few	TRBV7-2	TRBJ1-2	TGTGCCAGCAGCTTAAGTACACCCCCAGGCGGCTACACCTTC	CASSLSTPPGGYTF
TRBD2	.	TRBV7-3	TRBJ2-5	TGTGCCAGCAGCCGTAGCGGGAGGGCTGAGGAGACCCAGTACTTC	CASSRSGRAEETQYF
.	.	TRBV3-1	TRBJ2-7	TGTGCCAGCAGCCAAGTACACCTGGGCTACGAGCAGTACTTC	CASSQVHLGYEQYF
.	.	TRBV4-2	TRBJ1-4	TGTGCCAGCAGCCAAGATAGGGAAGAACTGTTTTTT	CASSQDREELFF
.	.	TRBV29-1	TRBJ2-5	TGCAGCGTTGAGCAGGGGACGGAGACCCAGTACTTC	CSVEQGTETQYF
TRBD1	.	TRBV28	TRBJ2-1	TGTGCCAGCAGTCGCCGGGACAGGGGTTCCGATGAGCAGTTCTTC	CASSRRDRGSDEQFF
TRBD1	few	TRBV28	TRBJ2-7	TGTGCCAGCAGTTTATGGGGAACAGGGGGAACCTACGAGCAGTACTTC	CASSLWGTGGTYEQYF
.	few	TRBV10-3	TRBJ1-1	TGTGCCATCAGTACCCGTCCGTATGAAGCTTTCTTT	CAISTRPYEAFF
.	few	TRBV6-4	TRBJ2-1	TGTGCCAGCAGTGACTCAGACCGAGATGGCTACAATGAGCAGTTCTTC	CASSDSDRDGYNEQFF
.	.	TRBV15	TRBJ1-2	TGTGCCACCAGCAGAGACGGACGGGGTTTTTATGGCTACACCTTC	CATSRDGRGFYGYTF
.	few	TRBV7-2	TRBJ2-3	TGTGCCAGCAGCTTAGGGGGGAATACGCAGTATTTT	CASSLGGNTQYF
.	.	TRBV12-3/TRBV12-4	TRBJ2-1	TGTGCCAGCAGTCCACCAGACAGGGAGGGGGAGCAGTTCTTC	CASSPPDREGEQFF
TRBD1	few	TRBV7-3	TRBJ2-5	TGTGCCAGCAGCTTCGGTCAGGGGGCCCAGTACTTC	CASSFGQGAQYF
TRBD1	few	TRBV5-1	TRBJ2-7	TGCGCCAGCAGCTCTTGGACAGGGGGGACCTACGAGCAGTACTTC	CASSSWTGGTYEQYF
.	.	TRBV10-3	TRBJ2-2	TGTGCCATCAGTGTCGGGGGCAGCGGGACCGGGGAGCTGTTTTTT	CAISVGGSGTGELFF
TRBD2	.	TRBV6-6	TRBJ2-7	TGTGCCAGCAGTTACTCTAGCGGGAGCTCCTACGAGCAGTACTTC	CASSYSSGSSYEQYF